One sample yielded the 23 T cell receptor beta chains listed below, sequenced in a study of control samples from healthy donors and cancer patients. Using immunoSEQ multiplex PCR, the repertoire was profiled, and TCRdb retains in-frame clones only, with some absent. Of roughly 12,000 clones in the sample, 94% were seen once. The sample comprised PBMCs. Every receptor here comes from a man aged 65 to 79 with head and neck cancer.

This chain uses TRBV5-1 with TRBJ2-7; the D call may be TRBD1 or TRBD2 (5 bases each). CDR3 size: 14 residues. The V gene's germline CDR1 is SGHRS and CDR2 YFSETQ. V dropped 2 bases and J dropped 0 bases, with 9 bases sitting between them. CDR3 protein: CASSLSGHSYEQYF. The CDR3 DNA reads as TGCGCCAGCAGCTTATCGGGGCACTCCTACGAGCAGTACTTC.

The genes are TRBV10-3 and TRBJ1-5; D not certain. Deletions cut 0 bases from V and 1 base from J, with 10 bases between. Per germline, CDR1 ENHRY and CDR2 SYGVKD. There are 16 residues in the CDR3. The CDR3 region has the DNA TGTGCCATCAGTGAGTCGCGGGGTGGGAGCAATCAGCCCCAGCATTTT. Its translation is CAISESRGGSNQPQHF.

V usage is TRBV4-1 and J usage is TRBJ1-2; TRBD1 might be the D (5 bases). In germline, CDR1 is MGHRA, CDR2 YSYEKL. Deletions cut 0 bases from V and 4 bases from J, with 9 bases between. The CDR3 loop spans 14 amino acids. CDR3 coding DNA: TGCGCCAGCAGCCAAGATAGGGGCCCCTATGGCTACACCTTC. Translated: CASSQDRGPYGYTF.

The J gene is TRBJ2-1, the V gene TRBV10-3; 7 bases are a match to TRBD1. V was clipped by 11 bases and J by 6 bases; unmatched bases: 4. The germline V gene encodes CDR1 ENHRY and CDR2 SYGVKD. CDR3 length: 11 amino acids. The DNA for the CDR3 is TGTGCCTCAGAGGGGGCCAATGAGCAGTTCTTC. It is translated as CASEGANEQFF.

The CDR3 DNA sequence: TGTGCCAGTAGTATAGTTGGCGGGACGAACACCGGGGAGCTGTTTTTT. Translating gives CASSIVGGTNTGELFF. V gene TRBV19 combines with J gene TRBJ2-2; perhaps TRBD2 as D (6 bases). V shed 1 base and J shed 0 bases, with 9 bases lying between them. Germline CDR1 is LNHDA and CDR2 is SQIVND (reference sequence). The CDR3 covers 16 residues.

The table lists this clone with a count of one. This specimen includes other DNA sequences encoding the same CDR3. CDR3 protein: CASSQGLAGYEQYF. CDR3 nucleotides: TGTGCCAGCAGCCAAGGCCTAGCGGGCTACGAGCAGTACTTC. The chain employs TRBV3-1 (or the pseudogene TRBV3-2) and TRBJ2-7; 8 nucleotides agree with TRBD2. V trimming: 1 base; J trimming: 3 bases; junction bases outside the gene matches: 2. There are 14 residues in the CDR3. Germline loops: CDR1 LGHDT, CDR2 YNNKEL (reference sequence).

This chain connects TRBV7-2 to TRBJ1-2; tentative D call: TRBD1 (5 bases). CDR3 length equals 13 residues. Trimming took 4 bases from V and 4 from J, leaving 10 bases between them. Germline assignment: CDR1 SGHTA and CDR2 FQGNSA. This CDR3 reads CASSSTGFYGYTF. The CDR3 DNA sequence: TGTGCCAGCAGCTCAACAGGCTTCTATGGCTACACCTTC.

The CDR3 DNA reads as TGTGCCAGCAGTTTGGGCAGCTCTGCCAAGGAGACCCAGTACTTC. This encodes CASSLGSSAKETQYF. V and J are TRBV28 and TRBJ2-5; D remains ambiguous. This CDR3 is 15 amino acids long. The germline V and J ends were trimmed by 3 bases and 5 bases, with 16 bases remaining between them. Germline CDR1 reads MDHEN; CDR2 reads SYDVKM.

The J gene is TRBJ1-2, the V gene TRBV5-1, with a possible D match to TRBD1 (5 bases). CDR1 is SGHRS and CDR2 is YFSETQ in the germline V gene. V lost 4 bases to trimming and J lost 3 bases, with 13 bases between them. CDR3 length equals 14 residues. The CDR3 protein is CASSKDGGDYGYTF. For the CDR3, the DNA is TGCGCCAGCAGCAAGGACGGGGGTGACTATGGCTACACCTTC.

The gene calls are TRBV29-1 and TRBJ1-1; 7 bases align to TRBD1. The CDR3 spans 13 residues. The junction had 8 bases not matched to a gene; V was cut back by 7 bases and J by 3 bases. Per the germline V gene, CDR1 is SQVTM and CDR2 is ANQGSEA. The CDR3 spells CSGLGQIYTEAFF. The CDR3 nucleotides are TGCAGCGGGCTGGGACAGATCTACACTGAAGCTTTCTTT.

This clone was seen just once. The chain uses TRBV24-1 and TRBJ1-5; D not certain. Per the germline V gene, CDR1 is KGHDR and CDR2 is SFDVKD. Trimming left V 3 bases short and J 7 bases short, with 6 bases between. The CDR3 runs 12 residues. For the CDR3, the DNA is TGTGCCACCAGTGATGTGGGACAGCCCCAGCATTTT. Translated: CATSDVGQPQHF.

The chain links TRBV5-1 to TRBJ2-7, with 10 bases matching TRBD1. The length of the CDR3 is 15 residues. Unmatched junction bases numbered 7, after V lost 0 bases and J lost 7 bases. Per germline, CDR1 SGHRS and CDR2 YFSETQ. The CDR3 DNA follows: TGCGCCAGCAGCTTGGGGAGACAGGGGGCGAAGGAGCAGTACTTC. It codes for CASSLGRQGAKEQYF.

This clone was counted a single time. The CDR3 region is CASTAGYLGNQPQHF. DNA of the CDR3: TGTGCCAGCACCGCAGGGTACCTGGGCAATCAGCCCCAGCATTTT. The J gene is TRBJ1-5, the V gene TRBV5-8; the D gene is possibly TRBD1 (5 bases). The germline CDR1 and CDR2 sequences are SGHTS and YDEGEE. This CDR3 has 15 residues. V lost 6 bases and J lost 2, with 15 bases in between.

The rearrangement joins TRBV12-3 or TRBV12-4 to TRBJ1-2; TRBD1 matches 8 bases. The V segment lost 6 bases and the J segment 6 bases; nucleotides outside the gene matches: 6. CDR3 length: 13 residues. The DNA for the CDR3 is TGTGCCAGCAGGCGACAGGGGATCCATGGCTACACCTTC. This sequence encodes CASRRQGIHGYTF.

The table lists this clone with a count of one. The CDR3 DNA is TGTGCCAGCAGCCCACGGACTAGAGGGAGCTCCTACAATGAGCAGTTCTTC. Residues: CASSPRTRGSSYNEQFF. The chain has TRBV12-1 and TRBJ2-1; TRBD2 reflects the table's D call only, with no check against the DNA. TRBV12-1 represents a pseudogene. The CDR3 runs to 17 residues.

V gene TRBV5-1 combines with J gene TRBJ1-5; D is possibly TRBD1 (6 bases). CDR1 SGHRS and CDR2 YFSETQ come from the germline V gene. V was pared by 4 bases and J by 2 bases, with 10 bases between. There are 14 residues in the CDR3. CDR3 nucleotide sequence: TGCGCCAGCAGCCTACAGGGTGGCAATCAGCCCCAGCATTTT. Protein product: CASSLQGGNQPQHF.

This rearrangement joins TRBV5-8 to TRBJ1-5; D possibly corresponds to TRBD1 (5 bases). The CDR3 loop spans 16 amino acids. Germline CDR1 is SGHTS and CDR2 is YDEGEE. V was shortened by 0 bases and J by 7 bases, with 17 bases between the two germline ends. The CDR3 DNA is TGTGCCAGCAGCTTGGTGGGTAGAGGGGAGGGCCAGCCCCAGCATTTT. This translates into CASSLVGRGEGQPQHF.

CDR3 bases: TGTGCCAGCAGTTACTACCCCGGGCCACCCCACGAGCAGTACTTC. This codes for CASSYYPGPPHEQYF. This rearrangement joins TRBV6-5 to TRBJ2-7; D gene uncertain. Trimming took off 1 base at V and 5 bases at J, with 15 bases between the two ends. The CDR3 has 15 residues. CDR1 and CDR2 from the germline V gene are MNHEY and SVGAGI.

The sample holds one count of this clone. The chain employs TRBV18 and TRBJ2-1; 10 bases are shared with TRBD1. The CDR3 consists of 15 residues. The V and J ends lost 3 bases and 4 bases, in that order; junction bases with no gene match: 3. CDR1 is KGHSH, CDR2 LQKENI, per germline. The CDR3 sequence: CASSPGTGEYNEQFF. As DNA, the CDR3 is TGTGCCAGCTCACCCGGGACAGGGGAGTACAATGAGCAGTTCTTC.

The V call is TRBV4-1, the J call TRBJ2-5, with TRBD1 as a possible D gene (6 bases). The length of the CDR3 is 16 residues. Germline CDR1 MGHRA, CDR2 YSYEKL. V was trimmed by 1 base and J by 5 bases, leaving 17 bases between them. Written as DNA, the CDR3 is TGCGCCAGCAGCCAAGGAGGCAGGGGTAGTGGGGAGACCCAGTACTTC. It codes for CASSQGGRGSGETQYF.

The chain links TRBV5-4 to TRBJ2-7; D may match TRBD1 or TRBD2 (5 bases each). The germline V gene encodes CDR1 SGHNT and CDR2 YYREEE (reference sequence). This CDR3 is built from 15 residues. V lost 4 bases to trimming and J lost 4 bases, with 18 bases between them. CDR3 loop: CASSRSGPTHYEQYF. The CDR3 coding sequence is TGTGCCAGCAGCCGCTCGGGACCGACGCATTACGAGCAGTACTTC.

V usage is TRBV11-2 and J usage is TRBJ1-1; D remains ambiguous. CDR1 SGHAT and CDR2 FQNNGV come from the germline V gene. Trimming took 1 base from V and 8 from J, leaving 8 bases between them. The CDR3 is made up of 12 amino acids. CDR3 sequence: CASSLGEGEAFF. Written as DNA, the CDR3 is TGTGCCAGCAGCTTAGGGGAAGGCGAAGCTTTCTTT.

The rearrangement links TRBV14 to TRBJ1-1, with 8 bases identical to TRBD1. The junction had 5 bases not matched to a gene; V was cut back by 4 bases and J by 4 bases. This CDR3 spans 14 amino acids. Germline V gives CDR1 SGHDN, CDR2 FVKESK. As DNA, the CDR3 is TGTGCCAGCAGCCCCAGGGGGCGGCTCACTGAAGCTTTCTTT. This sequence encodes CASSPRGRLTEAFF.